Listed here are 9 T cell receptor beta chains from one sample, sequenced in a study of blood T cell repertoires in COVID-19. Generated by immunoSEQ multiplex PCR, the TCRdb table keeps only in-frame clones and is missing some. This table has 100,000 to 120,000 clones, nearly 90% appearing once. What was sequenced was peripheral blood. These receptors all come from a human donor in a cohort sampled during active COVID-19.

This chain joins TRBV5-1 and TRBJ1-5; D possibly corresponds to TRBD1 (5 bases). V lost 4 bases to trimming and J lost 6 bases, with 20 bases between them. The germline CDR1 and CDR2 sequences are SGHRS and YFSETQ. There are 16 residues in the CDR3. The CDR3 sequence: CASSRGPAGEGQPQHF. CDR3 DNA: TGCGCCAGCAGCCGCGGCCCAGCGGGGGAGGGTCAGCCCCAGCATTTT.

The chain is built from TRBV30 and TRBJ2-7; 9 nucleotides line up with TRBD1. The CDR3 is 13 amino acids. With V trimmed by 0 bases and J by 7 bases, 4 bases remained unmatched. From germline, CDR1 is GTSNPN and CDR2 SVGIG (reference sequence). This CDR3 is CAWSVQGAGEQYF. CDR3 nucleotides: TGTGCCTGGAGTGTACAGGGGGCCGGGGAGCAGTACTTC.

The rearrangement joins TRBV29-1 to TRBJ2-3; the D gene is possibly TRBD1 (5 bases). CDR3 length: 16 amino acids. V was shortened by 0 bases and J by 3 bases, with 16 bases between the two germline ends. The germline V gene has CDR1 SQVTM and CDR2 ANQGSEA. The CDR3 loop reads CSVEDEVGRVTDTQYF. Here the CDR3 DNA reads TGCAGCGTTGAAGATGAGGTTGGCAGGGTGACAGATACGCAGTATTTT.

The chain couples TRBV3-1 (or the pseudogene TRBV3-2) to TRBJ1-1; weak D call: TRBD1 (6 bases). V was trimmed by 4 bases and J by 0 bases, leaving 15 bases between them. This CDR3 region has 16 residues. From germline, CDR1 is LGHDT and CDR2 YNNKEL (reference sequence). CDR3 region: CASSRRTVHMNTEAFF. For the CDR3, the DNA is TGTGCCAGCAGCCGAAGGACAGTTCATATGAACACTGAAGCTTTCTTT.

This chain joins TRBV5-1 and TRBJ2-5, with D maybe TRBD2 (5 bases). The germline V and J ends were trimmed by 4 bases and 1 base, with 17 bases remaining between them. The germline V gene encodes CDR1 SGHRS and CDR2 YFSETQ. CDR3 size: 16 residues. The CDR3 region has the DNA TGCGCCAGCAGCCTGGGTGTGAGGGATCGCCAAGAGACCCAGTACTTC. It yields the protein CASSLGVRDRQETQYF.

The rearrangement joins TRBV2 to TRBJ2-3; 8 bases fit TRBD2. The CDR3 runs 16 residues. The V segment lost 2 bases and the J segment 0 bases; nucleotides outside the gene matches: 4. Germline V gene lookup returns CDR1 SNHLY and CDR2 FYNNEI. The CDR3 region is CASSETSGTSTDTQYF. The CDR3 DNA reads TGTGCCAGCAGTGAAACTAGCGGAACTAGCACAGATACGCAGTATTTT. The entire variable domain, with the rest obtained from reference TRBV2 and TRBJ2-3, is as follows: EPEVTQTPSHQVTQMGQEVILRCVPISNHLYFYWYRQILGQKVEFLVSFYNNEISEKSEIFDDQFSVERPDGSNFTLKIRSTKLEDSAMYFCASSETSGTSTDTQYFGPGTRLTVL.

Comment on this clone: At one of its ends the junction is not consistent with the germline gene, which may arise from a read error. The rearrangement uses TRBV7-7 and TRBJ2-5; TRBD1 agrees at 9 bases. Looked up from germline, CDR1 is SSHAT and CDR2 is FNYEAQ (reference sequence). CDR3 length equals 16 residues. CDR3 in DNA: TGTGCTAGCAGCTTAGCGGACAGGGGAGGACAAGAGACCCAGTACTTC. Amino acids: CASSLADRGGQETQYF.

The rearrangement links TRBV7-2 to TRBJ2-4, with D possibly TRBD1 on 6 matching bases. CDR3 length: 12 amino acids. Germline CDR1 SGHTA, CDR2 FQGNSA. V shed 4 bases and J shed 8 bases, with 9 bases lying between them. The CDR3 here is CASSSQGHIQYF. CDR3 in DNA: TGTGCCAGCAGCTCCCAGGGGCACATTCAGTACTTC.

The chain employs TRBV15 and TRBJ1-2; 7 bases are shared with TRBD1. Germline trimming cut 1 base from V and 8 bases from J; bases unmatched to any gene: 16. CDR3 length: 17 amino acids. CDR1 LNHNV and CDR2 YYDKDF come from the germline V gene (reference sequence). The DNA for the CDR3 is TGTGCCACCAGCAGAGCGGACAGGAACACTCTGGGACGGGGCTACACCTTC. The encoded protein is CATSRADRNTLGRGYTF.